This T cell receptor beta chain was obtained from a study of PD-1 blockade in mismatch repair-deficient tumors (dated by TCRdb to about 2017). Turning to the overall study: Between September 2013 and late 2016, 86 consecutive patients with some twelve mismatch repair-deficient cancer types, all previously treated and progressing, were enrolled in the trial. Tumor-associated T cell clones in the peripheral blood of patients responding to PD-1 blockade were tracked using deep sequencing of TCR CDR3 regions. The paper as a whole reports these results and caveats: Tumor-resident clones, often undetectable in blood before treatment, expanded rapidly after pembrolizumab and then contracted, generally before radiologic responses.

For each enrolled patient, mismatch repair deficiency was established using either polymerase chain reaction or immunohistochemistry. TCR sequencing was performed for a few patients who responded to pembrolizumab therapy. The phase II trial prospectively tested pembrolizumab PD-1 blockade in advanced mismatch repair-deficient cancers regardless of tissue of origin. Peripheral blood T cell samples were collected serially, before PD-1 blockade began and at several time points afterward. Blood sampling times were reported as weeks after the first pembrolizumab dose. With respect to this clone: Its binding antigen is unknown. It has no much larger one-base neighbor in the sample; base qualities were not kept.

The library was prepared using the immunoSEQ multiplex PCR assay. TCRdb retrieved this table from immuneACCESS and kept in-frame rearrangements only. Not all clones are present; in checked studies, unresolved V genes account for under half, and no reason is known for the remainder. This sample comprises 40,000 to 60,000 clones, around four fifths of them detected only once. The ten largest clones take up about 3% of the sample. The germline V gene sets CDR1 to SGHTA and CDR2 to FQGNSA. The CDR3 measures 14 amino acids from cysteine to phenylalanine. The only DNA kept is the CDR3, 42 bases in frame from the first base. The V end gives up 5 bases and the J end 7 bases, leaving 6 bases in the junction not matched to a gene.

Recombination joined TRBV7-2 with TRBJ2-2; the central 8 bases match TRBD1. This sequence was found in an adult with mismatch repair-deficient cancer. The material was peripheral blood, obtained 4 weeks after starting pembrolizumab. The nucleotides read TGTGCCAGCAGCCACAGGGGGGTGGACGGGGAGCTGTTTTTT. Translation gives CASSHRGVDGELFF.